This is a list of T cell receptor beta chains from one sample in a study of human T cells and chemical hapten exposure. MiXCR, applied by TCRdb to the RACE reads, yields one record per CDR3 protein. Of some 350,000 distinct CDR3 sequences listed, around 6% are singletons. This specimen consisted of whole blood, obtained in connection with sensitization to the hapten diphenylcyclopropenone (DPC). These receptors all stem from a woman aged 18 to 35 with alopecia areata. Some clones in this sample may be carry-over from other donors' samples. The CDR3 runs from the conserved cysteine through the conserved F or W. The order of the fields is CDR3 length, V gene, CDR3 protein.

length: 14; V: TRBV5-1; CDR3: CASSSDPRGNVLTF
length: 17; V: TRBV6-7; CDR3: CASTPGRGGLSNQPQHF
length: 14; V: TRBV6-2/TRBV6-3; CDR3: CASAPWGQNEKLFF
length: 15; V: TRBV12-3/TRBV12-4; CDR3: CASSLGTGLVDTQYF
length: 15; V: TRBV28; CDR3: CASSGGGGAGNIQYF
length: 16; V: TRBV25-1; CDR3: CASTPRTGKNTGELFF
length: 12; V: TRBV6-2/TRBV6-3; CDR3: CASSNRGQPQHF
length: 14; V: TRBV7-2; CDR3: CASSRWPDNKEQFF
length: 15; V: TRBV6-6; CDR3: CASSDGGPYGDEQFF
length: 14; V: TRBV12-3/TRBV12-4; CDR3: CASSPARGNTEAFF
length: 14; V: TRBV5-1; CDR3: CASSSGQEGQPQHF
length: 15; V: TRBV24-1; CDR3: CATSKDRGPADTQYF
length: 13; V: TRBV4-3; CDR3: CASSLSREDEQYF
length: 12; V: TRBV11-3; CDR3: CASAVDTDTQYF
length: 11; V: TRBV6-2/TRBV6-3; CDR3: CASRDTGEPDF
length: 13; V: TRBV27; CDR3: CASRGQGAYEQYF
length: 15; V: TRBV12-3/TRBV12-4; CDR3: CASSPGGGHHNEQFF
length: 13; V: TRBV29-1; CDR3: CSAKEGTRRWQFF
length: 14; V: TRBV18; CDR3: CASSPGQGHSPLHF
length: 15; V: TRBV12-3/TRBV12-4; CDR3: CASSSSISSGNTIYF
length: 16; V: TRBV6-6; CDR3: CASTLDGLSGANVLTF
length: 13; V: TRBV5-1; CDR3: CASSPASYNEQFF
length: 13; V: TRBV3-1; CDR3: CASSQREQAELFF
length: 14; V: TRBV6-5; CDR3: CASSYRTGVYGYTF
length: 14; V: TRBV6-5; CDR3: CASSPGQLSSPLHF
length: 15; V: TRBV27; CDR3: CASSLWHRDTGELFF
length: 16; V: TRBV20-1; CDR3: CSARSVGAGHIDTQYF
length: 14; V: TRBV3-1; CDR3: CASSQGWGNQPQHF
length: 15; V: TRBV20-1; CDR3: CSAPPALSANTEAFF
length: 14; V: TRBV6-2/TRBV6-3; CDR3: CASSYGDRVGGYTF
length: 19; V: TRBV6-2/TRBV6-3; CDR3: CASSYPPFSGGRYQETQYF
length: 16; V: TRBV7-3; CDR3: CASSLISGGPTDTQYF
length: 15; V: TRBV6-5; CDR3: CASSYPAGGNNEQFF
length: 13; V: TRBV6-5; CDR3: CASSPGHNYGYTF
length: 16; V: TRBV5-1; CDR3: CASSFTGTQLPYEQYF
length: 15; V: TRBV5-1; CDR3: CASSLEDSSYQPQHF
length: 12; V: TRBV27; CDR3: CAVTRRGNEQFF
length: 12; V: TRBV5-1; CDR3: CASTDTSYEQYF
length: 16; V: TRBV24-1; CDR3: CATSDLQGSVREKLFF
length: 13; V: TRBV20-1; CDR3: CSARDLAVTEAFF
length: 13; V: TRBV29-1; CDR3: CSVVVGPSQPQHF